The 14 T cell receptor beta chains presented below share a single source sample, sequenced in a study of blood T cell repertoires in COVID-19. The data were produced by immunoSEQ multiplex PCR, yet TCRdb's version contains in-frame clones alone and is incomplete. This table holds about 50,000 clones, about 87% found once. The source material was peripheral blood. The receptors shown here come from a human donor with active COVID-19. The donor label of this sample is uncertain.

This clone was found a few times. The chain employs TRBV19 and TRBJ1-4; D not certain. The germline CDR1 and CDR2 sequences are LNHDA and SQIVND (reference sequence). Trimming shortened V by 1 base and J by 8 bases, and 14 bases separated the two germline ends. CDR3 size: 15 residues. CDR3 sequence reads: CASSIGGSRREKLFF. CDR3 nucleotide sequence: TGTGCCAGTAGTATAGGAGGGAGTCGGCGCGAAAAACTGTTTTTT.

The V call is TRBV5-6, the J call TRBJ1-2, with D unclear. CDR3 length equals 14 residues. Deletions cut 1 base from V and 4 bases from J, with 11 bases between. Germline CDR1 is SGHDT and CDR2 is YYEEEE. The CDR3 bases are TGTGCCAGCAGCTTGTCGGCCAGCGTCTATGGCTACACCTTC. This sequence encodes CASSLSASVYGYTF.

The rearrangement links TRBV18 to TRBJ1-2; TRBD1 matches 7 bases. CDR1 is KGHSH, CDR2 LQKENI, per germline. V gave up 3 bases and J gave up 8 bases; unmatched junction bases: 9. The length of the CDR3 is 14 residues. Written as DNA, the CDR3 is TGTGCCAGCTCACCGACTGGGACAGCGAGGGGCTACACCTTC. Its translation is CASSPTGTARGYTF.

In DNA, the CDR3 is TGTGCCAGCAGCTTAAAATGGCAGGAGAACACTGAAGCTTTCTTT. Translating it yields CASSLKWQENTEAFF. The genes are TRBV7-9 and TRBJ1-1; D is unresolved. Germline CDR1 reads SEHNR; CDR2 reads FQNEAQ (reference sequence). The V gene lost 2 bases and the J gene lost 1 base, with 11 bases spanning the gap. The CDR3 runs 15 residues.

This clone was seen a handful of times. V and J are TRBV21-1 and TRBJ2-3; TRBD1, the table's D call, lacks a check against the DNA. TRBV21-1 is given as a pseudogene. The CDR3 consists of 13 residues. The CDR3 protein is CAITDREGDTQYF. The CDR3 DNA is TGTGCCATTACCGACAGGGAAGGAGATACGCAGTATTTT.

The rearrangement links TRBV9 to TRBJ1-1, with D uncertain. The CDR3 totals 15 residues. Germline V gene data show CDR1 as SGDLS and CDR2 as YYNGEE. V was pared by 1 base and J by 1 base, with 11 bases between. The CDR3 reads CASSVLGSGNTEAFF. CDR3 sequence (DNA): TGTGCCAGCAGCGTACTCGGGTCTGGGAACACTGAAGCTTTCTTT. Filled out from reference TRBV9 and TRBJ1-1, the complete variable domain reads DSGVTQTPKHLITATGQRVTLRCSPRSGDLSVYWYQQSLDQGLQFLIQYYNGEERAKGNILERFSAQQFPDLHSELNLSSLELGDSALYFCASSVLGSGNTEAFFGQGTRLTVV.

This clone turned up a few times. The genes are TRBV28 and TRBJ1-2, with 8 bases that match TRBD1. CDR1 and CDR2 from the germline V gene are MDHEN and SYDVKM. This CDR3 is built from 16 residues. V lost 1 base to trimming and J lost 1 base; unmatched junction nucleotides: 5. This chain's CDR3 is CASSLSGTGINYGYTF. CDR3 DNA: TGTGCCAGCAGTTTATCCGGGACAGGAATTAACTATGGCTACACCTTC.

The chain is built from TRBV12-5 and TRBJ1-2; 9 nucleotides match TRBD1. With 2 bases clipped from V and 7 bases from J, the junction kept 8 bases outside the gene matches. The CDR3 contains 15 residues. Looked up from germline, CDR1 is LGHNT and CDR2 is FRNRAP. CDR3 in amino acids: CASGLSAQGAGGYTF. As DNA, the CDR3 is TGTGCTAGTGGTTTGTCCGCACAGGGGGCGGGTGGCTACACCTTC.

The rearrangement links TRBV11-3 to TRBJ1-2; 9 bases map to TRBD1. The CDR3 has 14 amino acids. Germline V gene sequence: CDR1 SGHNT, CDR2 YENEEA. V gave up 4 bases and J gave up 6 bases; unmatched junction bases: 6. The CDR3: CASSSSGQGDGYTF. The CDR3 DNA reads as TGTGCCAGCAGCTCCTCGGGACAGGGTGATGGCTACACCTTC.

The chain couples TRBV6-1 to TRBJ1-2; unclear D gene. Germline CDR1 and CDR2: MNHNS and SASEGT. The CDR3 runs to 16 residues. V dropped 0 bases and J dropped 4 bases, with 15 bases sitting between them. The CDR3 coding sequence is TGTGCCAGCAGTGAAGCGCAGAAGGTACGGAGCTATGGCTACACCTTC. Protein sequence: CASSEAQKVRSYGYTF.

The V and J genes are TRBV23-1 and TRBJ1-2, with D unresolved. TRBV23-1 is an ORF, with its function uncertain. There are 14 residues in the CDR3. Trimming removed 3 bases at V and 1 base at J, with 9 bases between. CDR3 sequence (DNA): TGCGCCAGCAGTCAGGGAGAAATTAACTATGGCTACACCTTC. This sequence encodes CASSQGEINYGYTF.

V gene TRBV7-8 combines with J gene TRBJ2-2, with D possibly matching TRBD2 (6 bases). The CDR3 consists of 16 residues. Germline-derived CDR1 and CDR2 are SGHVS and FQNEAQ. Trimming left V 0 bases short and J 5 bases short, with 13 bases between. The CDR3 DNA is TGTGCCAGCAGCTTAGCGAAGGGAGGATTTACCGGGGAGCTGTTTTTT. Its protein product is CASSLAKGGFTGELFF.

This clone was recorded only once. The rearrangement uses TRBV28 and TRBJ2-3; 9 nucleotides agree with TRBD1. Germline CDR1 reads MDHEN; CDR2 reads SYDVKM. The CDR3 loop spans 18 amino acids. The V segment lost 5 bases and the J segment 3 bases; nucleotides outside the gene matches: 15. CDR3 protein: CASSPNPAGTGRTDTQYF. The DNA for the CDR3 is TGTGCCAGCAGTCCCAATCCGGCCGGGACAGGGAGAACAGATACGCAGTATTTT.

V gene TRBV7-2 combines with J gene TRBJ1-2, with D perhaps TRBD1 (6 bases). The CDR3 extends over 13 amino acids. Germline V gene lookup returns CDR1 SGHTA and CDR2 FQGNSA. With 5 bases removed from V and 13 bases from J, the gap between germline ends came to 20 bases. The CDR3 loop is CASSTTGQSMFTF. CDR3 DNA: TGTGCCAGCAGCACAACCGGACAGAGCATGTTCACCTTC.